This T cell receptor (beta chain) was found in a study of control samples from healthy donors and cancer patients. From germline, CDR1 is SGHKS and CDR2 YYEKEE (reference sequence). The CDR3 extends over 15 amino acids. After removal of 3 bases from V and 7 bases from J, the junction contained 10 bases not matched to a gene. The table came from immunoSEQ multiplex PCR; TCRdb's copy has only in-frame clones and leaves some out. The sample has roughly 90,000 clones, more than 85% seen once; the top ten hold nearly 1.5%. Sequenced input: blood. The chain carries TRBV5-5 and TRBJ1-5; 7 bases are shared with TRBD1. The source is a young woman in good health. The CDR3 sequence is CASSYLQGKGQPQHF. For the CDR3, the DNA is TGTGCCAGCAGCTACCTACAGGGGAAAGGGCAGCCCCAGCATTTT.